This entry describes one TCR beta chain. Its antigen is currently unknown. The sample is drawn from a study of identical twins. One entry per CDR3 protein results from TCRdb running MiXCR on the 5' RACE reads. Of under 800,000 distinct CDR3 sequences detected, around 20% appear once; the ten largest clones hold about 4.5%. Points from the study as a whole: Fewer insertions were carried by abundant cord blood beta clonotypes, but none was seen in memory repertoires.

This CDR3 region has 15 residues. Per the germline V gene, CDR1 is MNHNS and CDR2 is SASEGT. The V end was cut by 2 bases, the J end by 2 bases, with 12 bases between. In addition, the sample was reused for a study of T cells expressing NK-cell markers. From that paper: Among eight sequenced donors, seven carried HCMV seropositivity while one was seronegative. Of CD8+ T cells, about 1.0-8% belonged to dominant NKG2C+ clonotypes in roughly six donors.

The sequenced sample consisted of PBMCs. V is TRBV6-1 and J is TRBJ1-1; the D gene is possibly TRBD1 (5 bases). The source is a young woman in good health. The DNA for the CDR3 is TGTGCCAGCAGTGAAAAGAGGGGTACAAACACTGAAGCTTTCTTT. Protein: CASSEKRGTNTEAFF.